The rows below give T cell receptor beta chains drawn from one sample of a study of blood T cell repertoires in COVID-19. Repertoires were generated with immunoSEQ multiplex PCR, while TCRdb's copy carries only in-frame clones and drops some. The sample yields approximately 440,000 clones, 90% seen once. The sequencing sample was made of PBMCs or T cells enriched from blood (not recorded which). These receptors were collected from a man between 18 and 29 years old who had recovered from COVID-19. Both conserved end residues are part of each CDR3. Clone sizes are given selectively: once, few, many, or a class where the clone is expanded.

>.|TRBV5-1
CASHLSPLALTDTQYF
>.|TRBV10-3
CAISESMGLAGGVAYEQYF
>.|TRBV3-1/TRBV3-2
CASSPDPQGPGYTF
>.|TRBV3-1/TRBV3-2
CASSLQTRANEQFF
>.|TRBV10-3
CAISESSNRGDTEAFF
>.|TRBV2
CASSDGYNEKLFF
>.|TRBV20-1
CSASRQAGEKLFF
>.|TRBV28
CASSFTGSSGNTIYF
>.|TRBV5-4
CASSFPLAGGSNEQFF
>.|TRBV4-1
CASSPVPSGNTIYF
>.|TRBV7-9
CASSPGAQGNQPQHF
>.|TRBV27
CASRLGRGIYGYTF
>.|TRBV7-3
CASSAAGTSGRGNEQFF
>.|TRBV28
CASRQLPGLAGPEQFF
>.|TRBV27
CASSLGRGTEAFF
>.|TRBV2
CASRESGEQFF
>.|TRBV12-3/TRBV12-4
CASSPNLQPQHF
>few|TRBV10-1
CASPGASYEQYF
>.|TRBV19
CASMRVQRGNTIYF
>.|TRBV30
CAWSSGTYGYTF
>.|TRBV4-1
CASSRAGTGNEQFF
>.|TRBV27
CASRHRSIRGTYNEQFF
>few|TRBV7-9
CASSLPEGIHTIYF
>few|TRBV29-1
CSVEHRGHHTEAFF
>.|TRBV30
CAWGQWNTEAFF
>.|TRBV10-3
CAILASGGPYEQYF
>.|TRBV30
CAWRNGRLAGAWNEQFF
>.|TRBV9
CASSPFSGDSYTEAFF
>.|TRBV11-2
CASSLDPNNNEQFF
>.|TRBV2
CASSESGGRGNEQFF
>.|TRBV18
CASSLGQGAEAFF
>.|TRBV15
CATSFTSGPYNEQFF
>.|TRBV3-1/TRBV3-2
CASSKPGGTGTVNTEAFF
>once|TRBV4-1
CASSQDGTSGGQETQYF
>.|TRBV2
CASTPPRDATNEKLFF
>.|TRBV28
CASSLYRVAYNEQFF
>.|TRBV20-1
CSARSFGKLFF
>.|TRBV7-8
CASTLSGVNTEAFF
>once|TRBV9
CASSVVGTSFDGQFF
>.|TRBV29-1
CSVRSPGGYGYTF
>.|TRBV10-2
CASSESPGSGYGYTF
>.|TRBV24-1
CATSDETGGIDTQYF
>.|TRBV11-3
CASSLVRGANTGELFF
>.|TRBV5-1
CASSLSGGNYEQYF
>.|TRBV5-4
CASTSRDRGNSPLHF
>once|TRBV28
CASSISGLVDEQYF
>.|TRBV18
CASSPTLAGTGETQYF
>.|TRBV18
CASSPPSGRGTEAFF
>.|TRBV27
CASSFGSNWETQYF
>.|TRBV7-9
CASSLAGTVGEKLFF
>.|TRBV30
CAWSVIKTVYGYTF
>.|TRBV10-1
CASSDERVLDTQYF
>.|TRBV3-1/TRBV3-2
CASSQDYASRAYEQYF
>.|TRBV10-3
CAISEWQGGEKLFF
>few|TRBV11-2
CASSLGLNNEQFF
>.|TRBV6-2/TRBV6-3
CASSSLAGGYNSPLHF
>.|TRBV12-3/TRBV12-4
CASSPRAPNTIYF
>.|TRBV15
CATSGNTGGAYNEQFF